This T cell receptor (beta chain) derives from a study of cytomegalovirus exposure and HLA in healthy donors. As for the study in general: Findings of an earlier analysis included more than 90 million unique TCR beta sequences from 190 million or so T cells.

The PCR had 60 Vbeta and 13 Jbeta primers. Profiling relied on immunoSEQ multiplex PCR, and the TCRdb table lists in-frame clones only, not all of them. This listing includes around 63,000 clones. Per the germline V gene, CDR1 is SEHNR and CDR2 is FQNEAQ (reference sequence). The ends lost 3 bases at V and 5 bases at J; junction bases unmatched: 2. CDR3 length: 14 amino acids. About this clone: What it recognizes is unknown.

General observations from the study: The authors excluded some V segments, including TRBV6-2 and TRBV6-3, as indistinguishable. A prior analysis recorded that most TCR beta V segments were productive about 87% or about 30% of the time.

The rearrangement links TRBV7-9 to TRBJ2-3; 10 positions match TRBD2. The clonotype was recovered from a woman aged 25-40 years in good health and CMV-seronegative. The sequencing input was PBMCs. This chain's CDR3 is CASSFLAGVDTQYF. CDR3 bases: TGTGCCAGCAGCTTCCTAGCGGGGGTAGATACGCAGTATTTT.